This T cell receptor beta chain originates from a study of blood T cell repertoires in COVID-19. Overall study context: The study drew acute and convalescent COVID-19 samples from the United States, Italy and Spain.

V was pared by 5 bases and J by 1 base, with 11 bases between. The length of the CDR3 is 14 residues. The germline gives CDR1 LNHDA, CDR2 SQIVND (reference sequence). Original processing notes: Researchers report that nucleated cell counts were estimated from reference gene primer amplification. Method: immunoSEQ multiplex PCR; TCRdb's copy keeps in-frame clones and lacks some. From that table come the V and J calls and clone size; the DNA was used to work out D and trimming. This table holds approximately 90,000 clones, approximately 80% found once. The TCR sequence derives from a woman aged 80 or older with active or convalescent COVID-19. Sequences were obtained from peripheral blood. This sequence joins TRBV19 and TRBJ1-1, with D possibly matching TRBD1 (5 bases). CDR3 amino acids: CASSVQQANTEAFF. The CDR3 DNA follows: TGTGCCAGTAGTGTCCAACAGGCGAACACTGAAGCTTTCTTT.